This passage covers 30 T cell receptor beta chains from one sample sequenced in a study of T cell responses to AZD1222 COVID-19 vaccine. The repertoire was sequenced with immunoSEQ multiplex PCR; TCRdb's copy has only in-frame clones and lacks some. In the table there are over 90,000 clones, 91% of which are singletons. Specimen: peripheral blood, collected on day 0 of AZD1222 vaccination. The receptors come from an adult in good health.

The J gene is TRBJ2-1, the V gene TRBV6-1; D is unresolved. CDR1 and CDR2 (germline): MNHNS, SASEGT. Trimming removed 3 bases from V and 4 bases from J, with 7 bases in between. The CDR3 consists of 13 residues. For the CDR3, the DNA is TGTGCCAGCAGTGACCAGTCTTACAATGAGCAGTTCTTC. Its translation is CASSDQSYNEQFF.

V is TRBV6-2 or TRBV6-3 and J is TRBJ1-5; no definite D call. Germline loops: CDR1 MNHEY, CDR2 SVGEGT. The CDR3 is 16 amino acids. V lost 0 bases and J lost 0, with 9 bases in between. Here the CDR3 DNA reads TGTGCCAGCAGTTACTCGACCCAATATAGCAATCAGCCCCAGCATTTT. Translation gives CASSYSTQYSNQPQHF.

The genes are TRBV11-2 and TRBJ1-3; D is undetermined. Trimming removed 5 bases from V and 0 bases from J, with 8 bases in between. Germline CDR1 reads SGHAT; CDR2 reads FQNNGV. The CDR3 length is 14 residues. CDR3 loop: CASSPEDSGNTIYF. The CDR3 DNA reads TGTGCCAGCAGCCCCGAGGACTCTGGAAACACCATATATTTT.

The chain joins TRBV6-5 to TRBJ2-4, with TRBD2 as a possible D gene (5 bases). Germline CDR1 MNHEY, CDR2 SVGAGI. The CDR3 loop spans 12 amino acids. The V end lost 8 bases, the J end lost 8 bases, and 13 bases lay between the germline ends. In DNA, the CDR3 is TGTGCCAGCTACCGGTCCGGGGACATTCAGTACTTC. Translating it yields CASYRSGDIQYF.

The chain uses TRBV2 and TRBJ1-2; no clear D. V dropped 0 bases and J dropped 4 bases, with 9 bases sitting between them. The CDR3 is made up of 14 amino acids. Germline lookup yields CDR1 SNHLY and CDR2 FYNNEI. The CDR3 DNA follows: TGTGCCAGCAGTGAAGCCCGGGCCCCCTATGGCTACACCTTC. Translated, it gives CASSEARAPYGYTF.

The count of this clone is one. The rearrangement joins TRBV29-1 to TRBJ2-5, with D unclear. The ends were cut back, 4 bases at V and 6 bases at J, with 15 bases in the middle. Germline V gene data show CDR1 as SQVTM and CDR2 as ANQGSEA. This CDR3 is built from 13 residues. CDR3 coding DNA: TGCAGCGTTGGCCCGGGCTCAAGGCAGACCCAGTACTTC. This gives the protein CSVGPGSRQTQYF.

V usage is TRBV4-2 and J usage is TRBJ1-3, with D tentatively TRBD1 (5 bases). CDR1 and CDR2 (germline): LGHNA, YNFKEQ. V lost 0 bases and J 0 bases, leaving 12 bases between the germline ends. The CDR3 sequence is 17 residues long. CDR3 bases: TGTGCCAGCAGCCAAGACGGGACTGGGGTCTCTGGAAACACCATATATTTT. It encodes CASSQDGTGVSGNTIYF.

This clone was detected only a few times. The chain joins TRBV7-3 to TRBJ2-3; possible D gene TRBD2, 7 bases. CDR1 and CDR2 (germline): SGHTA, FQGTGA. The CDR3 has 16 amino acids. V lost 2 bases and J 2 bases, leaving 14 bases between the germline ends. CDR3 bases: TGTGCCAGCAGCTTATTCGGGGGGCCCTCCACAGATACGCAGTATTTT. This gives the protein CASSLFGGPSTDTQYF.

The chain links TRBV27 to TRBJ1-2, with D perhaps matching TRBD1 (5 bases). The CDR3 is 13 amino acids. The V end was cut by 7 bases, the J end by 6 bases, with 15 bases between. CDR1 and CDR2 (germline): MNHEY, SMNVEV (reference sequence). The CDR3 region is CASKDSGWNGYTF. DNA of the CDR3: TGTGCCAGCAAGGACTCAGGGTGGAATGGCTACACCTTC.

This chain uses TRBV11-2 with TRBJ1-1; D is unresolved. The CDR3 is 13 amino acids. V was shortened by 6 bases and J by 11 bases, with 19 bases between the two germline ends. Germline assignment: CDR1 SGHAT and CDR2 FQNNGV. The CDR3 sequence: CASSPSAEIGAFF. CDR3 bases: TGTGCCAGCAGTCCCTCCGCGGAAATCGGTGCTTTCTTT.

This chain connects TRBV28 to TRBJ1-5; possibly TRBD1 for D (6 bases). This CDR3 is 14 amino acids long. Trimming shortened V by 3 bases and J by 0 bases, and 6 bases separated the two germline ends. CDR1 is MDHEN, CDR2 SYDVKM, per germline. Written as DNA, the CDR3 is TGTGCCAGCAGTTTGGACAGTAGCAATCAGCCCCAGCATTTT. The encoded protein is CASSLDSSNQPQHF.

This chain joins TRBV7-9 and TRBJ2-7, with D tentatively TRBD1 (5 bases). V was shortened by 6 bases and J by 3 bases, with 27 bases between the two germline ends. The CDR3 sequence is 18 residues long. The germline gives CDR1 SEHNR, CDR2 FQNEAQ (reference sequence). The CDR3 bases are TGTGCCAGCAGACCTTACCCGTCTAAACAGGCTCGGTACTACGAGCAGTACTTC. Translating it yields CASRPYPSKQARYYEQYF.

The chain carries TRBV11-3 and TRBJ2-7, with 12 nucleotides matching TRBD2. The CDR3 sequence is 15 residues long. V dropped 5 bases and J dropped 3; count of bases not matched to a gene: 5. Germline CDR1 is SGHNT and CDR2 is YENEEA. This CDR3 reads CASSPGLAGYYEQYF. As DNA, the CDR3 is TGTGCCAGCAGCCCCGGACTAGCGGGATACTACGAGCAGTACTTC.

A word on this clone: Other DNA sequences of this sample code for an identical CDR3. The chain has TRBV19 and TRBJ2-2; 11 nucleotides line up with TRBD1. CDR3 length: 14 amino acids. The V gene end was trimmed by 9 bases and the J gene end by 2 bases; junction bases not matched to a gene: 2. The germline CDR1 and CDR2 sequences are LNHDA and SQIVND (reference sequence). The CDR3 bases are TGTGCCAGCGGGACAGGGGGTAACACCGGGGAGCTGTTTTTT. Translated: CASGTGGNTGELFF. Based on the CDR3 plus reference TRBV19 and TRBJ2-2, the full variable domain is DGGITQSPKYLFRKEGQNVTLSCEQNLNHDAMYWYRQDPGQGLRLIYYSQIVNDFQKGDIAEGYSVSREKKESFPLTVTSAQKNPTAFYLCASGTGGNTGELFFGEGSRLTVL.

The rearrangement uses TRBV19 and TRBJ2-1, with D unresolved. V was shortened by 5 bases and J by 4 bases, with 6 bases between the two germline ends. Germline CDR1 and CDR2: LNHDA and SQIVND (reference sequence). The CDR3 has 12 amino acids. The chain's CDR3 is CASSPKYNEQFF. In DNA form, the CDR3 reads TGTGCCAGTAGTCCCAAGTACAATGAGCAGTTCTTC.

This clone was recorded once. The V call is TRBV19, the J call TRBJ2-2; 8 positions match TRBD1. The CDR3 consists of 16 residues. Unmatched junction bases numbered 7, after V lost 4 bases and J lost 3 bases. Germline CDR1 is LNHDA and CDR2 is SQIVND (reference sequence). CDR3 DNA sequence: TGTGCCAGTAGTACCGGACAGGGTTTATACACCGGGGAGCTGTTTTTT. This sequence encodes CASSTGQGLYTGELFF.

The chain recombines TRBV5-8 with TRBJ2-3, with 9 positions matching TRBD2. V lost 3 bases, J lost 0 bases, and 8 bases stayed unmatched. The germline V gene has CDR1 SGHTS and CDR2 YDEGEE. The CDR3 length is 17 residues. CDR3 DNA sequence: TGTGCCAGCAGCTCATCCCGGACTAGCGATAGCACAGATACGCAGTATTTT. The encoded protein is CASSSSRTSDSTDTQYF.

The chain recombines TRBV4-1 with TRBJ2-7, with D hard to call. Germline CDR1 reads MGHRA; CDR2 reads YSYEKL. CDR3 length: 16 residues. The V end was cut by 2 bases, the J end by 5 bases, with 19 bases between. CDR3 sequence (DNA): TGCGCCAGCAGCCAAAGTCTCGAGGCTCTATGGGACGAGCAGTACTTC. It is translated as CASSQSLEALWDEQYF.

This chain connects TRBV28 to TRBJ2-5; D is tentatively TRBD1 or TRBD2 (6 bases each). CDR1 MDHEN and CDR2 SYDVKM come from the germline V gene. V was trimmed by 6 bases and J by 5 bases, leaving 13 bases between them. This CDR3 region has 13 residues. The CDR3 coding sequence is TGTGCCAGCAGCCAGAGAGGGGGGGAGACCCAGTACTTC. Amino acids: CASSQRGGETQYF.

V gene TRBV29-1 combines with J gene TRBJ2-5; weak D call: TRBD2 (7 bases). CDR1 is SQVTM and CDR2 is ANQGSEA in the germline V gene. The CDR3 is 14 amino acids. V lost 1 base and J lost 4, with 13 bases in between. The chain's CDR3 is CSVEVGGAGETQYF. The CDR3 nucleotides are TGCAGCGTTGAAGTGGGGGGGGCGGGAGAGACCCAGTACTTC.

This clone was counted only a few times. The gene calls are TRBV24-1 and TRBJ2-1; D remains unclear. Germline values: CDR1 KGHDR, CDR2 SFDVKD. Trimming cost V 1 base and J 8 bases, with 14 bases left between them. This CDR3 is 15 amino acids long. CDR3 sequence reads: CATSDFQVGQDEQFF. In DNA form, the CDR3 reads TGTGCCACCAGTGATTTCCAGGTGGGCCAGGATGAGCAGTTCTTC.

V and J are TRBV10-1 and TRBJ2-7, with TRBD2 identical over 7 bases. This CDR3 region has 19 residues. Germline V lookup: CDR1 WNHNN, CDR2 SYGVQD (reference sequence). Losses at the gene ends were 6 bases for V and 3 bases for J; bases not matched to a gene: 23. For the CDR3, the DNA is TGCGCCAGCAGCGCGCCAGAGTTTGGTGGCGGGAGCTGTCACTACGAGCAGTACTTC. Its protein product is CASSAPEFGGGSCHYEQYF.

The chain combines TRBV28 with TRBJ1-4; 7 bases line up with TRBD1. The CDR3 has 16 amino acids. The V segment lost 5 bases and the J segment 4 bases; nucleotides outside the gene matches: 10. Germline loops: CDR1 MDHEN, CDR2 SYDVKM. CDR3 DNA sequence: TGTGCCAGCAGTGTTAACTCCGGGACAGATAATGAAAAACTGTTTTTT. It specifies CASSVNSGTDNEKLFF.

The rearrangement joins TRBV19 to TRBJ2-7, with 10 bases matching TRBD2. Trimming at V came to 4 bases and at J to 0 bases, leaving 0 bases not matched to a gene. Germline V gene sequence: CDR1 LNHDA, CDR2 SQIVND (reference sequence). The CDR3 has 14 residues. The chain's CDR3 is CASSRTSGSYEQYF. Written as DNA, the CDR3 is TGTGCCAGTAGTAGGACTAGCGGCTCCTACGAGCAGTACTTC.

Only one count was recorded for this clone. The J gene is TRBJ2-1, the V gene TRBV27; 10 nucleotides align to TRBD2. V was pared by 5 bases and J by 7 bases, with 11 bases of the junction left unmatched. The germline gives CDR1 MNHEY, CDR2 SMNVEV (reference sequence). The CDR3 extends over 16 amino acids. The CDR3 coding sequence is TGTGCCAGCAGTCGGACTAGCGGTCTTACGTGGAATGAGCAGTTCTTC. Translation gives CASSRTSGLTWNEQFF.

The chain joins TRBV10-3 to TRBJ2-3, with TRBD1 matching 10 bases. The CDR3 covers 17 residues. V trimming: 0 bases; J trimming: 7 bases; junction bases outside the gene matches: 10. Per germline, CDR1 ENHRY and CDR2 SYGVKD. The CDR3 bases are TGTGCCATCAGTGAGTCCATGACAGGGGGCCGCTCGTATACGCAGTATTTT. Its translation is CAISESMTGGRSYTQYF.

The chain employs TRBV19 and TRBJ1-2, with 7 bases aligning to TRBD1. CDR3 length: 13 residues. J was trimmed by 8 bases and V by 8 bases; bases with no gene match: 11. The germline V gene encodes CDR1 LNHDA and CDR2 SQIVND (reference sequence). The DNA for the CDR3 is TGTGCCAGTTGCGGACAGGCTGTCGGCGGCTACACCTTC. Translating gives CASCGQAVGGYTF.

This chain links TRBV6-5 with TRBJ1-5; 8 bases fit TRBD1. The CDR3 is made up of 14 amino acids. Germline trimming cut 6 bases from V and 3 bases from J; bases unmatched to any gene: 4. Germline values: CDR1 MNHEY, CDR2 SVGAGI. CDR3 protein: CASSDRGPNQPQHF. CDR3 sequence (DNA): TGTGCCAGCAGCGACAGGGGCCCCAATCAGCCCCAGCATTTT.

This chain links TRBV10-2 with TRBJ2-5; D unresolved. V lost 0 bases to trimming and J lost 8 bases, with 16 bases between them. This CDR3 region has 15 residues. Germline V gene data show CDR1 as WSHSY and CDR2 as SAAADI. CDR3 nucleotides: TGCGCCAGCAGTGAGTCGAATGGACCGCGCGCTACCCAGTACTTC. Protein product: CASSESNGPRATQYF.

The CDR3 sequence: CASSYQAAGSVGELFF. CDR3 nucleotide sequence: TGTGCCAGCAGCTACCAGGCAGCCGGGTCCGTGGGGGAGCTGTTTTTT. The chain is built from TRBV7-9 and TRBJ2-2; D is ambiguous. Trimming left V 4 bases short and J 8 bases short, with 20 bases between. The CDR3 totals 16 residues. Germline CDR1 SEHNR, CDR2 FQNEAQ (reference sequence).